This TCR beta chain comes out of a study of metastatic and nonmetastatic thyroid tumors. Overall study: Where malignant and benign thyroid patients were concerned, repertoires were compared across blood and tumor or nodule tissue. Regarding the study as a whole: Malignant thyroid tumors reportedly had TCR beta diversity that was significantly higher than in benign nodules, in blood and tumor.

The CDR3 extends over 13 amino acids. The ends were cut back, 7 bases at V and 2 bases at J, with 6 bases in the middle. Germline-derived CDR1 and CDR2 are MDHEN and SYDVKM. Among the patients, none had received any treatment before thyroid surgery. TCRdb recomputed clones from the PCR reads via MiXCR. Of 20,000 to 25,000 clones in the sample, roughly 20% were seen once. This clone is judged medium-sized (0.01 to 0.1%). What it binds is unknown. This receptor was taken from a female donor with papillary thyroid cancer or a benign thyroid nodule (not recorded which). Some clones in this sample may be carry-over from other donors' samples. The chain has TRBV28 and TRBJ2-6, with D unresolved. The sequenced sample consisted of adjacent normal tissue. The CDR3 loop is CASTPPGANVLTF. CDR3 bases: TGTGCCAGCACACCCCCTGGGGCCAACGTCCTGACTTTC. Full variable domain (remainder filled in from reference TRBV28 and TRBJ2-6): DVKVTQSSRYLVKRTGEKVFLECVQDMDHENMFWYRQDPGLGLRLIYFSYDVKMKEKGDIPEGYSVSREKKERFSLILESASTNQTSMYLCASTPPGANVLTFGAGSRLTVL.